A selection of T cell receptor beta chains follows, all from one sample in a study of T cell responses to AZD1222 COVID-19 vaccine. The table came from immunoSEQ multiplex PCR; TCRdb's copy has only in-frame clones and leaves some out. The sample shows more than 150,000 clones, 75% to 90% of them seen only once. Material: peripheral blood, obtained on day 0 of AZD1222 vaccination. These receptors were obtained from an adult in good health. Each CDR3 is given without its conserved first and last residue.

TRBV7-9 | ASSPNQGLNEQY
TRBV5-1 | ASSLVAGVPYEQY
TRBV5-6 | ASSPTGNYGYT
TRBV6-5 | ASAGGGEETQY
TRBV15 | ATSRDRGVVAGNTIY
TRBV2 | ASTRGYGNTIY
TRBV7-7 | ASSQLAGANNEQF
TRBV7-9 | ASSLWAAGETQY
TRBV27 | ASSTGTSGSYEQY
TRBV2 | ASNQEYRTDTQY
TRBV20-1 | SASPGTYGYT
TRBV3-1/TRBV3-2 | ASSPGTAYRYT
TRBV4-2 | ASSQANLGTAVSYEQY